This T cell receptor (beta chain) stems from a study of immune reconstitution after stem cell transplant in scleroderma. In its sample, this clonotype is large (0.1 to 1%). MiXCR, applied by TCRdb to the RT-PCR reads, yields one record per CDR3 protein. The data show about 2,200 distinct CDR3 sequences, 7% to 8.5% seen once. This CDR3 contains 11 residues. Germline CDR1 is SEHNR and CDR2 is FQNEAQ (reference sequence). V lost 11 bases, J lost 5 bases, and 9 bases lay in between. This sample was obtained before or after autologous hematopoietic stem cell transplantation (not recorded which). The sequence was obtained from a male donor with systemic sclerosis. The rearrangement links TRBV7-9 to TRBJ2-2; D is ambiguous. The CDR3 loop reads CARSVTGELFF. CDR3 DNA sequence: TGTGCCCGGAGTGTAACCGGGGAGCTGTTTTTT.